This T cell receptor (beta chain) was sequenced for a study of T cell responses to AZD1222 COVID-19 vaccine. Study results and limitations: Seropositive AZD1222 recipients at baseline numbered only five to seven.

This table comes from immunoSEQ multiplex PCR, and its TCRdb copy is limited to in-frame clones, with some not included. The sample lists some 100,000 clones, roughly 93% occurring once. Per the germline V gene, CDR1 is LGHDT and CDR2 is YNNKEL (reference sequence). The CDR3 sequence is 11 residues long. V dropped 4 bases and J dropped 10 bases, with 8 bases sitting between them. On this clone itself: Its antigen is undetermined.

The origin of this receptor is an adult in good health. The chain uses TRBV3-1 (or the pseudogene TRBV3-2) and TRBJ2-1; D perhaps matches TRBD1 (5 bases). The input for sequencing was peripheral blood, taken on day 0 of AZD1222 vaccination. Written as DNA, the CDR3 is TGTGCCAGCAGCCTCGGACAAGAGCAGTTCTTC. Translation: CASSLGQEQFF.